This TCR beta chain came from a study of CD8+CD57+ T cells in acquired aplastic anemia. Study summary: Quantities of DNA derived from sorted CD4+ and CD8+ cells averaged 3.2 ug.

Genomic DNA served as template for TCR beta VDJ and CDR3 profiling. TCRdb reanalysed the reads using MiXCR and keeps one entry per CDR3 protein. The table lists roughly 150,000 distinct CDR3 sequences, about 45% of them singletons. Only one count was recorded for this clonotype. Sequencing involved patients with CD8+CD57+ cell expansion previously shown by flow cytometry. Each of the patients presented with severe acquired aplastic anemia. This CDR3 region has 14 residues. Trimming took 5 bases from V and 8 from J, leaving 13 bases between them. Germline V lookup: CDR1 LNHDA, CDR2 SQIVND (reference sequence).

The rearrangement joins TRBV19 to TRBJ1-6; no definite D call. The TCR originated in a human donor with aplastic anemia. The sequencing input was sorted CD4+, CD8+, or CD8+CD57+ T cells (not recorded which) from PBMCs. Here the CDR3 reads CASSEVWVDSPLHF. Here the CDR3 DNA reads TGTGCCAGTAGTGAGGTTTGGGTGGATTCACCCCTCCACTTT.